The T cell receptor (beta chain) under discussion was sequenced for a study of T cell responses to AZD1222 COVID-19 vaccine. Clones were sequenced by immunoSEQ multiplex PCR, and TCRdb holds only the in-frame ones, with some missing. The sample contains roughly 170,000 clones, 75% to 90% of which appear only once. Between the trimmed V and J ends, which lost 0 bases and 10 bases, there was a span of 10 bases. This CDR3 contains 13 residues. CDR1 is KGHSH, CDR2 LQKENI, per germline. A note on this clone: Its target is unknown.

Study-level points and caveats: Along spike, vaccine-associated CD4 TCRs were found throughout, with dominance at 160-218 and 743-854.

The chain links TRBV18 to TRBJ2-1; D is uncertain. This TCR was recovered from an adult in good health. The specimen was peripheral blood, collected on day 0 of AZD1222 vaccination. CDR3 sequence: CASSPPRVSEQFF. The CDR3 DNA follows: TGTGCCAGCTCACCACCAAGGGTAAGCGAGCAGTTCTTC.